This T cell receptor (beta chain) was identified during a study of glioma-infiltrating T cells. With 3 bases removed from V and 2 bases from J, the gap between germline ends came to 11 bases. CDR3 length: 15 amino acids. Germline V CDR1 and CDR2: MGHRA, YSYEKL. Study-wide findings and caveats: Non-neoplastic patients had below-expected tissue-blood divergence, while all gliomas exceeded expectation. CDR3 overlap between tissue and blood was very small.

Amplification of TCR alpha and beta CDR3 regions from RNA used iRepertoire nested multiplex PCR. For one-step reverse transcription and amplification, 100-400 ng of tissue mRNA or PBMC total RNA was used. TCRdb fed the multiplex PCR reads into MiXCR, producing one record per CDR3 protein. Altogether about 190,000 distinct CDR3 sequences are present, about 32% being singletons, with the ten largest covering roughly a fifth. This clonotype was picked up many times. Antigen unknown. Sequenced material: glioma tissue, nonneoplastic brain tissue, or PBMCs (not recorded which). The V gene is TRBV4-1, the J gene TRBJ2-1, with D hard to call. The receptor was isolated from a human donor with low-grade glioma or glioblastoma, undergoing nonglioma brain surgery, or in good health (not recorded which). CDR3 protein: CASSHWGPAYNEQFF. The DNA for the CDR3 is TGCGCCAGCAGCCATTGGGGTCCGGCCTACAATGAGCAGTTCTTC.